This T cell receptor beta chain was sequenced during a study of T cells in Graves' hyperthyroidism and ophthalmopathy. A lack of ophthalmopathy progression within 18 months defined stable Graves' hyperthyroidism. Investigators excluded patients with uncontrolled infection, other autoimmune disease, pregnancy or lactation. Thyroid ultrasound and orbital computed tomography, with clinical symptoms and serum thyroxine and TRAb, informed diagnoses. The source material, RNA transcripts, was used to amplify TCR beta CDR3 regions. TCR CDR3 regions were first amplified by RT-PCR with HTBI primers. Each CDR3 protein gets one entry after TCRdb re-called the multiplex PCR reads with MiXCR. In the table there are roughly 300,000 distinct CDR3 sequences, around 13% of which are singletons. From germline, CDR1 is SQVTM and CDR2 ANQGSEA. CDR3 length: 11 residues. Trimming left V 5 bases short and J 4 bases short, with 6 bases between.

The table lists this clonotype with a count of one. The sequenced material came from blood. This TCR was recovered from a woman aged 25 to 39 with Graves' hyperthyroidism. This rearrangement joins TRBV29-1 to TRBJ1-3, with no clear D. CDR3 amino acids: CSVLQGNTIYF. In DNA, the CDR3 is TGCAGCGTTTTGCAAGGAAACACCATATATTTT.